Below, 9 T cell receptor beta chains from the same sample are listed, as sequenced in a study of Ad26.COV2.S vaccination and SARS-CoV-2 variants. Profiling relied on immunoSEQ multiplex PCR, and the TCRdb table lists in-frame clones only, not all of them. The sample carries almost 400,000 clones, over 75% recorded once. Treatment of the sample: around 19 received Ad26.COV2.S at low or high dose, single or two shots; about 5 received placebo; per-sample allocation not given. Each sample was drawn 63 days after the first injection (of vaccine or placebo). The sample in question was peripheral blood, obtained in a trial of Ad26.COV2.S vaccine versus placebo. Source of these receptors: a person between 18 and 65 years old who received the Ad26.COV2.S COVID-19 vaccine or a placebo.

The chain couples TRBV7-9 to TRBJ2-2; possibly TRBD2 for D (7 bases). The germline V gene encodes CDR1 SEHNR and CDR2 FQNEAQ (reference sequence). This CDR3 is 16 amino acids long. Between the trimmed V and J ends, which lost 3 bases and 6 bases, there was a span of 17 bases. CDR3 in amino acids: CASSFSSGTPSGELFF. The DNA of the CDR3 is TGTGCCAGCAGCTTCTCAAGCGGGACACCTTCCGGGGAGCTGTTTTTT.

The chain couples TRBV6-5 to TRBJ1-2; no definite D call. This CDR3 region has 16 residues. The V end was cut by 0 bases, the J end by 4 bases, with 15 bases between. The germline gives CDR1 MNHEY, CDR2 SVGAGI. CDR3 region: CASSYSEWAGVYGYTF. CDR3 in DNA: TGTGCCAGCAGTTACTCGGAGTGGGCCGGGGTCTATGGCTACACCTTC.

Remarks on this clone: Other DNA sequences in this sample translate to the same CDR3. The chain carries TRBV12-3 or TRBV12-4 and TRBJ1-1, with D unresolved. This CDR3 is built from 13 residues. Deletions cut 5 bases from V and 1 base from J, with 8 bases between. The CDR3 is CASSPRQNTEAFF. In DNA form, the CDR3 reads TGTGCCAGCAGTCCCCGACAGAACACTGAAGCTTTCTTT.

The chain has TRBV27 and TRBJ2-1; the D gene is possibly TRBD2 (6 bases). Germline V gene sequence: CDR1 MNHEY, CDR2 SMNVEV (reference sequence). CDR3 length: 16 residues. V lost 6 bases, J lost 0 bases, and 15 bases lay in between. The CDR3 region is CASSPSGLPSYNEQFF. As DNA, the CDR3 is TGTGCCAGCAGCCCCTCCGGACTACCCTCCTACAATGAGCAGTTCTTC.

The count of this clone is one. This sequence joins TRBV27 and TRBJ2-7, with D possibly being TRBD2 (6 bases). CDR3 size: 15 residues. Trimming cost V 3 bases and J 0 bases, with 12 bases left between them. Germline CDR1 is MNHEY and CDR2 is SMNVEV (reference sequence). DNA of the CDR3: TGTGCCAGCAGTTTGTCCGGGAGCCTCTCCTACGAGCAGTACTTC. Translation: CASSLSGSLSYEQYF.

V and J are TRBV10-3 and TRBJ2-5; TRBD2 agrees at 9 bases. CDR1 ENHRY and CDR2 SYGVKD come from the germline V gene. The length of the CDR3 is 15 residues. Losses at the gene ends were 0 bases for V and 3 bases for J; bases not matched to a gene: 2. The CDR3 loop reads CAISESSSGKETQYF. For the CDR3, the DNA is TGTGCCATCAGTGAGTCGTCTAGCGGGAAAGAGACCCAGTACTTC.

This rearrangement joins TRBV28 to TRBJ2-6; no definite D call. Per germline, CDR1 MDHEN and CDR2 SYDVKM. Trimming took 8 bases from V and 4 from J, leaving 6 bases between them. The CDR3 runs 12 residues. This CDR3 reads CASRVGANVLTF. CDR3 bases: TGTGCCAGCCGCGTCGGGGCCAACGTCCTGACTTTC.

This chain connects TRBV30 to TRBJ1-4, with unresolved D. The CDR3 length is 13 residues. CDR1 and CDR2 (germline): GTSNPN, SVGIG (reference sequence). V gave up 5 bases and J gave up 8 bases, with 15 bases separating them. CDR3: CAWAAVEGEKLFF. The CDR3, as DNA: TGTGCCTGGGCTGCCGTGGAGGGAGAAAAACTGTTTTTT. Looking up the rest from reference TRBV30 and TRBJ1-4 gives the full variable domain: SQTIHQWPATLVQPVGSPLSLECTVEGTSNPNLYWYRQAAGRGLQLLFYSVGIGQISSEVPQNLSASRPQDRQFILSSKKLLLSDSGFYLCAWAAVEGEKLFFGSGTQLSVL.

CDR3 residues: CASSIGGRGATYGYTF. CDR3 in DNA: TGTGCCAGTAGTATCGGGGGTCGGGGCGCAACCTATGGCTACACCTTC. The chain uses TRBV19 and TRBJ1-2, with D possibly TRBD1 on 5 matching bases. Germline CDR1 and CDR2: LNHDA and SQIVND (reference sequence). Trimming stripped 3 bases from V and 4 bases from J, with 18 bases between. CDR3 length: 16 amino acids.